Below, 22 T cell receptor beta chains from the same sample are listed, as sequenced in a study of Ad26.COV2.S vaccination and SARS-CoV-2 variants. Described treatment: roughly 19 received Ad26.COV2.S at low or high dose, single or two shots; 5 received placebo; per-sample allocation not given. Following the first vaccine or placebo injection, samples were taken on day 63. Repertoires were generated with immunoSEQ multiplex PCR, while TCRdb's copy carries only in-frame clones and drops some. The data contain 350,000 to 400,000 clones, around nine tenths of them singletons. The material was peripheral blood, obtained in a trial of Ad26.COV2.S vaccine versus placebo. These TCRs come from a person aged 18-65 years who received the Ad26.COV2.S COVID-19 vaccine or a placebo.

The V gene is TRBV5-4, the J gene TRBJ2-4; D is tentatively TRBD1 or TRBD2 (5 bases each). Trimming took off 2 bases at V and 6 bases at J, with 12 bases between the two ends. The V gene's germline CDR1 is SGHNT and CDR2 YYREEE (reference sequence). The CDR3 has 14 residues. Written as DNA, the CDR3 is TGTGCCAGCAGCTTTAGTGGGGACGGAAACATTCAGTACTTC. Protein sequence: CASSFSGDGNIQYF.

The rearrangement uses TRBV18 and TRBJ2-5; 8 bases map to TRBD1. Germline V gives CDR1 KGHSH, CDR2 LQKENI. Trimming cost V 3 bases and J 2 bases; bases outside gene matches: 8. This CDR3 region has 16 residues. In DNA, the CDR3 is TGTGCCAGCTCACCTTCCGGACAGGGTCATCAAGAGACCCAGTACTTC. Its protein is CASSPSGQGHQETQYF.

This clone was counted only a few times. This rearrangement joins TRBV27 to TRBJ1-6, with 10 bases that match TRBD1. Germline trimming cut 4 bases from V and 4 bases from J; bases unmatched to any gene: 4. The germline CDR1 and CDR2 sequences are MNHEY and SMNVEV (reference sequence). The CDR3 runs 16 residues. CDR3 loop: CASSSTGQGYNSPLHF. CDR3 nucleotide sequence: TGTGCCAGCAGTTCAACGGGACAGGGGTATAATTCACCCCTCCACTTT.

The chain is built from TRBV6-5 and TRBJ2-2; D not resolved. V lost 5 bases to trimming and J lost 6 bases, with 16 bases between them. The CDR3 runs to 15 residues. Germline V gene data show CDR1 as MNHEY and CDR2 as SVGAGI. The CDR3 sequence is CASSRAGQIAGELFF. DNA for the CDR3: TGTGCCAGCAGTAGAGCTGGGCAGATCGCCGGGGAGCTGTTTTTT.

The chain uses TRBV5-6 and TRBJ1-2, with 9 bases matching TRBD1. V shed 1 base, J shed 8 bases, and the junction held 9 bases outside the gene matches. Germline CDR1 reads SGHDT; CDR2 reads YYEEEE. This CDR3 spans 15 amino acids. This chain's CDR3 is CASSLTGTGSFGYTF. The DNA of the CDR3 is TGTGCCAGCAGCTTGACCGGGACAGGGAGTTTCGGCTACACCTTC.

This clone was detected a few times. For the CDR3, the DNA is TGTGCCAGCAGTTTTGTGGGAGAGCAGTTCTTC. It yields the protein CASSFVGEQFF. V and J are TRBV12-3 or TRBV12-4 and TRBJ2-1; D unclear. CDR3 length equals 11 residues. V was clipped by 3 bases and J by 10 bases, with 7 bases between them.

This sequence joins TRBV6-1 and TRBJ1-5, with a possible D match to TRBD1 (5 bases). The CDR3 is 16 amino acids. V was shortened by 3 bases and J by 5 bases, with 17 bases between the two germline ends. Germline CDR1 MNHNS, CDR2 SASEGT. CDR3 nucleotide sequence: TGTGCCAGCAGTGACGGATTGGACACCTTAGATCAGCCCCAGCATTTT. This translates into CASSDGLDTLDQPQHF.

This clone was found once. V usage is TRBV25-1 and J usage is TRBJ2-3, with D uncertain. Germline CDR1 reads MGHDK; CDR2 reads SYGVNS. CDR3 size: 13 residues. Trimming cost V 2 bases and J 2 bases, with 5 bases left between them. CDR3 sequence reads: CASSETSTDTQYF. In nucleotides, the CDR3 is TGTGCCAGCAGTGAAACCTCCACAGATACGCAGTATTTT.

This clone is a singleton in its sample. The CDR3 is CAISESVRANYGYTF. The CDR3 nucleotides read TGTGCCATCAGTGAGTCGGTCAGAGCTAACTATGGCTACACCTTC. V and J are TRBV10-3 and TRBJ1-2, with no clear D. The germline V and J ends were trimmed by 0 bases and 0 bases, with 8 bases remaining between them. CDR3 length equals 15 residues. The germline V gene has CDR1 ENHRY and CDR2 SYGVKD.

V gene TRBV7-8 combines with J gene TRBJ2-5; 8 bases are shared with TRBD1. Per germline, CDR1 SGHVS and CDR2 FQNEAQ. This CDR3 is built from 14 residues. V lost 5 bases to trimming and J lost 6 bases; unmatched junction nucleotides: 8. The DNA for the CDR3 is TGTGCCAGCAGCCGAGACAGGGGCGGGAAGACCCAGTACTTC. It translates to CASSRDRGGKTQYF.

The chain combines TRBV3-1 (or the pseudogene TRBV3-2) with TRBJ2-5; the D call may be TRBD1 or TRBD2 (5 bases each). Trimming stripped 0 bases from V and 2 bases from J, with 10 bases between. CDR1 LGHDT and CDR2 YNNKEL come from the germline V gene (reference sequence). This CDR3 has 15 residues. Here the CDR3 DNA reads TGTGCCAGCAGCCAAGACTGGGGCGGGCAAGAGACCCAGTACTTC. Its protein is CASSQDWGGQETQYF.

CDR3 amino acids: CASSEGGQGGEKLFF. As DNA, the CDR3 is TGTGCCAGCAGTGAAGGAGGGCAGGGAGGTGAAAAACTGTTTTTT. This chain joins TRBV6-1 and TRBJ1-4; D possibly corresponds to TRBD1 (5 bases). From germline, CDR1 is MNHNS and CDR2 SASEGT. V was trimmed by 1 base and J by 7 bases, leaving 13 bases between them. The CDR3 has 15 amino acids.

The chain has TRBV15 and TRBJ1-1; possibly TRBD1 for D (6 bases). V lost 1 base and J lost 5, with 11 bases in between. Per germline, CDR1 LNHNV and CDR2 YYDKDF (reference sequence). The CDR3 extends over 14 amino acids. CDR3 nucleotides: TGTGCCACCAGCAGAGCCACAGGGAGGACTGAAGCTTTCTTT. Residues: CATSRATGRTEAFF.

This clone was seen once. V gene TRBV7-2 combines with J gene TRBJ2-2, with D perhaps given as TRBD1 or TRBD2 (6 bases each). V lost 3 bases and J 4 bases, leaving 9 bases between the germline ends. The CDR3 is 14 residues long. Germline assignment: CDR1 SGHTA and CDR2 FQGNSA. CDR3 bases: TGTGCCAGCAGCTTGGAGGGGGGCACCGGGGAGCTGTTTTTT. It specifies CASSLEGGTGELFF. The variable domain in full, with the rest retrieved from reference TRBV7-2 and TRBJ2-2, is GAGVSQSPSNKVTEKGKDVELRCDPISGHTALYWYRQSLGQGLEFLIYFQGNSAPDKSGLPSDRFSAERTGGSVSTLTIQRTQQEDSAVYLCASSLEGGTGELFFGEGSRLTVL.

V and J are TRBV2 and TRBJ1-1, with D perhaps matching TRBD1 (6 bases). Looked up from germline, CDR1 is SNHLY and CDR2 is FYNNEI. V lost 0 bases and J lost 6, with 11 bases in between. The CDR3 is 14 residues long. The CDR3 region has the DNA TGTGCCAGCAGTGAAGCGCGCAGGGGCGCTGAAGCTTTCTTT. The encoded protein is CASSEARRGAEAFF.

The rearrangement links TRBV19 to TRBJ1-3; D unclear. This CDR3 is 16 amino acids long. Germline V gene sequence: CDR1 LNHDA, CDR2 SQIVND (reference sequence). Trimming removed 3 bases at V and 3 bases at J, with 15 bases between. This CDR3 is CASSIGGVEGGNTIYF. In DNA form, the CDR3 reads TGTGCCAGTAGTATTGGTGGGGTGGAAGGTGGAAACACCATATATTTT.

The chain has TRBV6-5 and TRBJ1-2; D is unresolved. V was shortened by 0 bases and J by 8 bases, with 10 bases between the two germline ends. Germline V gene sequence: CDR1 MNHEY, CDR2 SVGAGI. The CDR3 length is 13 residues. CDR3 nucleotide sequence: TGTGCCAGCAGTTACTCGGCCGTAGAAGGCTACACCTTC. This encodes CASSYSAVEGYTF.

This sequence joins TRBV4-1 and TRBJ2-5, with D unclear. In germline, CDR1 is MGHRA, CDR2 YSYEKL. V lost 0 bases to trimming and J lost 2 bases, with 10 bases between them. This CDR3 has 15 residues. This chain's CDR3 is CASSQEAGLQETQYF. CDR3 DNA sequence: TGCGCCAGCAGCCAAGAAGCCGGATTACAAGAGACCCAGTACTTC.

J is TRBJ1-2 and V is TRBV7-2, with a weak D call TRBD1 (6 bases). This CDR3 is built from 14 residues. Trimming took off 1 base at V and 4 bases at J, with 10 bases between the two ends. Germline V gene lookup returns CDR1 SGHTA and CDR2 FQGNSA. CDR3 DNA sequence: TGTGCCAGCAGCTTAGTTGGGGGCCTCTATGGCTACACCTTC. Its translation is CASSLVGGLYGYTF.

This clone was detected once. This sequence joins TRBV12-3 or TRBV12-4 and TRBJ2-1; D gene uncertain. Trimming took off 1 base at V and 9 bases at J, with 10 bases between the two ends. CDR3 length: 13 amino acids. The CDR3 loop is CASSLGGVGEQFF. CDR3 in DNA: TGTGCCAGCAGTTTAGGTGGCGTTGGTGAGCAGTTCTTC.

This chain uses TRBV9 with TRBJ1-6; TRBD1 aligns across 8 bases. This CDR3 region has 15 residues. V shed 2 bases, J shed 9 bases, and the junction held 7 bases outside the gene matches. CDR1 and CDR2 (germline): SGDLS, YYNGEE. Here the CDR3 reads CASSVSGQGGSPLHF. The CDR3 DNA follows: TGTGCCAGCAGCGTCTCCGGACAGGGCGGTTCACCCCTCCACTTT.

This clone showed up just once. The CDR3 DNA sequence: TGTGCCAGCAGCTTAGGGCAGGTCGATGAAAAACTGTTTTTT. Its protein is CASSLGQVDEKLFF. The chain couples TRBV13 to TRBJ1-4; D gene ambiguous. This CDR3 has 14 residues. Germline lookup yields CDR1 PRHDT and CDR2 FYEKMQ (reference sequence). Trimming cost V 0 bases and J 6 bases, with 8 bases left between them.